The present entry profiles one T cell receptor beta chain with its context. No cognate antigen has been identified for it. No clone much larger than this one lies a single base away; base qualities are absent. Participants in the prospective study were aged 18 to 89 years, lived in 20 to 30 United States geographic areas, and enrolled through a virtual design. To assign participants to cohorts, the prospective study relied on clinical history that participants themselves reported in a screening survey and a study questionnaire. Mobile phlebotomists in the prospective study collected whole blood, serum and a nasopharyngeal or oropharyngeal swab from every participant. Prospective study participants could optionally give additional blood draws and questionnaires over an approximately two-month period. Before DNA extraction, prospective study blood samples were shipped either frozen or at room temperature.

The CDR3 has 14 amino acids, counting the end cysteine and phenylalanine. Left in the record is the CDR3 DNA by itself, 42 bases read in frame from the first base. The trim is 1 base for V and 5 bases for J, with a gap of 12 bases between the germline ends. Per the germline V gene, MGHRA is the CDR1 and YSYEKL is the CDR2. This specimen belongs to a study of blood T cell repertoires in COVID-19 (dated by TCRdb to 2019 to 2021). For the study in its entirety: ImmuneRACE Cohort 3 recovered participants were defined by two consecutive negative NP/OP PCR tests, healthcare professional clearance, or symptom resolution. Collaborator samples came from the United States, Italy and Spain and covered acute and convalescent phases of COVID-19. The material from the prospective study consisted of cDNA or gDNA derived from T cells, B-cell-depleted T cells, or PBMCs. Deeply sampled blood TCRbeta repertoires from subjects exposed to, actively infected with, or recovered from COVID-19 were included in the dataset. A freely available public database, intended as a resource for researchers studying the immune response to SARS-CoV-2, is where the repertoires were released. The samples were drawn from two sources: the first 160 participants of the ongoing ImmuneRACE study, and about 1,300 subjects contributed by 6 global collaborators. A de-identified subject ID, COVID-19 status, age in years and sex were almost always included in the sample metadata. Where available, HLA class I and class II types were taken from metadata supplied by the sample provider and were not determined by assay-based typing.

TCRbeta CDR3 regions were amplified from genomic DNA using the immunoSEQ Assay, a bias-controlled multiplex PCR. In the authors' own workflow: The number of nucleated cells in each sample was estimated by amplification of reference gene primers within the assay. To quantify the absolute abundance of each unique TCRbeta CDR3 rearrangement, sequence reads were collapsed and filtered. Productive Simpson clonality was computed per sample as the square root of Simpson's diversity index over productive rearrangements. Here the immuneACCESS table is served through TCRdb, limited to in-frame sequences with V and J called. Missing clones are a known gap in these copies; in checked studies unresolved V genes cover under half, and the rest lacks a known reason. V, J and clone size are those of that table, while D and trimming were read from the DNA. Recorded for this sample are roughly 210,000 clones; roughly 84% of them occurred a single time. Of the sample, 5.5% to 8.5% falls within the top ten clones.

Broad study findings and their caveats: Clinical and demographic metadata were provided uncurated, with the amount varying by source and participant.

Input material: PBMCs or T cells enriched from blood (not recorded which). This sequence uses TRBV4-1 and TRBJ2-7; TRBD1 is perhaps the D gene, given 7 matching bases. The receptor's source is a young man in a cohort exposed to, infected with or recovered from COVID-19 (not recorded which). The nucleotide sequence is TGCGCCAGCAGCCAAGGACAGGGACTCGACGAGCAGTACTTC. This translates into CASSQGQGLDEQYF.